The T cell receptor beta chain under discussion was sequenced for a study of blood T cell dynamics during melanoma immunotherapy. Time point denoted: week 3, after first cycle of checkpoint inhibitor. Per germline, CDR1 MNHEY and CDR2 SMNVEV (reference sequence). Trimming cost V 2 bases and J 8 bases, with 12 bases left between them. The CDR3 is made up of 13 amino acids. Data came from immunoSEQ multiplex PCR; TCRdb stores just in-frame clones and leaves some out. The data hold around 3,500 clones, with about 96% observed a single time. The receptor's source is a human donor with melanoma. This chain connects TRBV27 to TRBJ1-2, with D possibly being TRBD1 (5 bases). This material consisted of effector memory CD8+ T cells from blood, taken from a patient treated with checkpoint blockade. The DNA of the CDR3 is TGTGCCAGCAGTTTAGGGGCAGGAAGCGGCTACACCTTC. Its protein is CASSLGAGSGYTF.